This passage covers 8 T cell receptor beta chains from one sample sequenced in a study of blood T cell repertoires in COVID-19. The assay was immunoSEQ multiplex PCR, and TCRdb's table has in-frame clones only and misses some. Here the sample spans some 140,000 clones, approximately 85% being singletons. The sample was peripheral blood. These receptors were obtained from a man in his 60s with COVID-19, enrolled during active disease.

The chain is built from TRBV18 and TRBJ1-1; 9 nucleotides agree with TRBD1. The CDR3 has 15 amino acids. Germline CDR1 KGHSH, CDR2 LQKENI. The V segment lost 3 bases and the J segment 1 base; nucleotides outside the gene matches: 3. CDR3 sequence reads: CASSPGGQGNTEAFF. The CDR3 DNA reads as TGTGCCAGCTCACCGGGGGGACAGGGGAACACTGAAGCTTTCTTT. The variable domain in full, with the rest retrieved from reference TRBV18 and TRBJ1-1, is NAGVMQNPRHLVRRRGQEARLRCSPMKGHSHVYWYRQLPEEGLKFMVYLQKENIIDESGMPKERFSAEFPKEGPSILRIQQVVRGDSAAYFCASSPGGQGNTEAFFGQGTRLTVV.

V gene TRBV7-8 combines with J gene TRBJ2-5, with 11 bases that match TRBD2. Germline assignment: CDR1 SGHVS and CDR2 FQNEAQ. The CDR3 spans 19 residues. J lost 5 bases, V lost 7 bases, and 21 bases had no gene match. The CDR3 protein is CASTPPLRFLRTSGETQYF. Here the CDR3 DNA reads TGTGCCAGCACCCCTCCCCTTCGGTTTCTTCGGACTAGCGGGGAGACCCAGTACTTC.

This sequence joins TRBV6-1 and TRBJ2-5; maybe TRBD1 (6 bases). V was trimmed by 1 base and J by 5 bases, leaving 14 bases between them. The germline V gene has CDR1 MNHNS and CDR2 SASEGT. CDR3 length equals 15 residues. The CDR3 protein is CASSEGQADGETQYF. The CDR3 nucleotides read TGTGCCAGCAGTGAAGGACAGGCAGACGGGGAGACCCAGTACTTC.

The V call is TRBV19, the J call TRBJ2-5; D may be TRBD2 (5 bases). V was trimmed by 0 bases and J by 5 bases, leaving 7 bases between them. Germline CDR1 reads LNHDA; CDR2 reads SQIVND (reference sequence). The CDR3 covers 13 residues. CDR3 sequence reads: CASSIDPGETQYF. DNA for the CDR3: TGTGCCAGTAGTATAGATCCGGGGGAGACCCAGTACTTC.

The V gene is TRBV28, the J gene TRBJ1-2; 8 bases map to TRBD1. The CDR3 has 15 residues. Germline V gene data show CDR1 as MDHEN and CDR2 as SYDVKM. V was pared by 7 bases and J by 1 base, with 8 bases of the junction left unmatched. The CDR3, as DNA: TGTGCCAGCAAAATCCGGGACAGGTATAACTATGGCTACACCTTC. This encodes CASKIRDRYNYGYTF.

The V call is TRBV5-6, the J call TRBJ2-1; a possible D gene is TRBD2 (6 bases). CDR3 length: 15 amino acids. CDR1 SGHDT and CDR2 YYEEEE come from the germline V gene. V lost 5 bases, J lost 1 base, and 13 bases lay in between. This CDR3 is CASRPGLLSYNEQFF. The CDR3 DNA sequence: TGTGCCAGCAGGCCGGGACTCTTATCCTACAATGAGCAGTTCTTC.

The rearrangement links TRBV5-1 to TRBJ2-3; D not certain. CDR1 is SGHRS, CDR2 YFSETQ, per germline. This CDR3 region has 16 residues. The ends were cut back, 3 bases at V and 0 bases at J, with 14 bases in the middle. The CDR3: CASSSRGRLSTDTQYF. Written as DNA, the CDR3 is TGCGCCAGCAGCTCCCGAGGTAGACTCAGCACAGATACGCAGTATTTT.

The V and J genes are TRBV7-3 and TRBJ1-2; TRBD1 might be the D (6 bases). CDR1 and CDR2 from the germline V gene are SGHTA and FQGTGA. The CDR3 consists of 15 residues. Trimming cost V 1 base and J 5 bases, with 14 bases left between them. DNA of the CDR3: TGTGCCAGCAGCTTAATGGCAGGGGACCTTTATGGCTACACCTTC. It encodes CASSLMAGDLYGYTF.